One sample yielded the 6 T cell receptor beta chains listed below, sequenced in a study of regulatory T cells in long-lasting Graves disease. Indicated time point: newly diagnosed GD, antithyroid drugs for less than 3 months. From RNA extracted from PBMCs, the TCR library was made. Researchers made TCR beta libraries by using iRepertoire HTBI primers and running Arm-PCR on CDR3 regions. TCRdb ran MiXCR on the multiplex PCR reads and lists one entry per CDR3 protein. The sample yields under 450,000 distinct CDR3 sequences, around 16% seen once. The data were also submitted as part of a second study, on T cells in Graves' hyperthyroidism and ophthalmopathy.

The sample in question was peripheral blood mononuclear cells (PBMCs), obtained at new diagnosis, from a patient treated with antithyroid drugs. The receptor set was obtained from a woman younger than 35 with Graves disease.

There are many counts of this clonotype. The chain is built from TRBV27 and TRBJ1-6, with 7 bases lining up with TRBD1. J was trimmed by 7 bases and V by 2 bases; bases with no gene match: 2. This CDR3 comprises 14 residues. CDR1 and CDR2 from the germline V gene are MNHEY and SMNVEV (reference sequence). The CDR3 DNA is TGTGCCAGCAGTTTAGGACAGGTCAATTCACCCCTCCACTTT. As protein: CASSLGQVNSPLHF.

Ten or more counts support this clonotype. The V and J genes are TRBV28 and TRBJ2-7, with D possibly matching TRBD2 (5 bases). This CDR3 is 15 amino acids long. Germline values: CDR1 MDHEN, CDR2 SYDVKM. Trimming cost V 4 bases and J 0 bases, with 13 bases left between them. The DNA of the CDR3 is TGTGCCAGCAGTTCGTTCCCGGGAAGCTCCTACGAGCAGTACTTC. This sequence encodes CASSSFPGSSYEQYF. The full variable domain, in which reference TRBV28 and TRBJ2-7 provide the parts outside the CDR3, is DVKVTQSSRYLVKRTGEKVFLECVQDMDHENMFWYRQDPGLGLRLIYFSYDVKMKEKGDIPEGYSVSREKKERFSLILESASTNQTSMYLCASSSFPGSSYEQYFGPGTRLTVT.

This clonotype appeared many times. The chain is built from TRBV30 and TRBJ2-7; 8 bases are a match to TRBD2. The CDR3 contains 13 residues. Germline-derived CDR1 and CDR2 are GTSNPN and SVGIG (reference sequence). Unmatched junction bases numbered 9, after V lost 4 bases and J lost 7 bases. The CDR3 here is CAWTFSGSGEQYF. As DNA, the CDR3 is TGTGCCTGGACATTCAGCGGGAGTGGGGAGCAGTACTTC.

This clonotype was picked up a small number of times. J is TRBJ1-1 and V is TRBV6-4; D not resolved. CDR1 and CDR2 (germline): MRHNA, SNTAGT. The CDR3 covers 13 residues. The V end was cut by 8 bases, the J end by 1 base, with 11 bases between. The CDR3 sequence: CASSGEPNTEAFF. The CDR3 DNA reads TGTGCCAGCTCCGGGGAGCCGAACACTGAAGCTTTCTTT.

This clonotype appeared a few times. In DNA, the CDR3 is TGTGCCACCAGTGATGGGATCTTCGGAAAAAATGAGCAGTTCTTC. This encodes CATSDGIFGKNEQFF. The chain has TRBV24-1 and TRBJ2-1; D call uncertain. Per germline, CDR1 KGHDR and CDR2 SFDVKD. V lost 3 bases, J lost 7 bases, and 15 bases lay in between. The CDR3 covers 15 residues.

This clonotype was observed a handful of times. The chain joins TRBV20-1 to TRBJ2-1, with 9 positions matching TRBD2. V dropped 6 bases and J dropped 0; count of bases not matched to a gene: 21. Germline V gene data show CDR1 as DFQATT and CDR2 as SNEGSKA (reference sequence). The CDR3 extends over 20 amino acids. The CDR3 bases are TGCAGTGCGCCGACTTACCACTTGGCGGGAGGGCCCAGCTCCTACAATGAGCAGTTCTTC. Its translation: CSAPTYHLAGGPSSYNEQFF.